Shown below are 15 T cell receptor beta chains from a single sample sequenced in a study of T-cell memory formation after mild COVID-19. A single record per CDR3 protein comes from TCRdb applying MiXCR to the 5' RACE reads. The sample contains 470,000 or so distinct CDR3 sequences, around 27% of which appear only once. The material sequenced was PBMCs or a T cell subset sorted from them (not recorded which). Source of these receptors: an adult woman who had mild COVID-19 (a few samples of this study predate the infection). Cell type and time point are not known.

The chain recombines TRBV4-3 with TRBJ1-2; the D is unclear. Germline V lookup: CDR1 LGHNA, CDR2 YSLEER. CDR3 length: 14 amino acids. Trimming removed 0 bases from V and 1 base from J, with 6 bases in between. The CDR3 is CASSQEQSNYGYTF. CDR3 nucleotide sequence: TGCGCCAGCAGCCAAGAACAGAGTAACTATGGCTACACCTTC.

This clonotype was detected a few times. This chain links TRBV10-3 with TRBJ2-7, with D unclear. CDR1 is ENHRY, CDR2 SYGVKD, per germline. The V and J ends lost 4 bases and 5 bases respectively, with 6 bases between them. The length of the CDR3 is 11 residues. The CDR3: CAISARDEQYF. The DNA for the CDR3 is TGTGCCATCAGTGCTAGGGACGAGCAGTACTTC.

The CDR3 protein is CASSRDRVRGEQYF. The CDR3 bases are TGCGCCAGCAGCCGGGACAGGGTAAGAGGGGAGCAGTACTTC. The chain couples TRBV5-1 to TRBJ2-7, with TRBD1 matching over 9 bases. This CDR3 has 14 amino acids. Per the germline V gene, CDR1 is SGHRS and CDR2 is YFSETQ. The V segment lost 4 bases and the J segment 7 bases; nucleotides outside the gene matches: 9.

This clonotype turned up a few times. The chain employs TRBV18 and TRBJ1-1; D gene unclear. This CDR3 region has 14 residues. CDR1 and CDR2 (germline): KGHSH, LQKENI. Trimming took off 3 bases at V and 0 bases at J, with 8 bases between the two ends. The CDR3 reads CASSPLQMNTEAFF. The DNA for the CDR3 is TGTGCCAGCTCACCCTTACAGATGAACACTGAAGCTTTCTTT. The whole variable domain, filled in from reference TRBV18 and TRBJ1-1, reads NAGVMQNPRHLVRRRGQEARLRCSPMKGHSHVYWYRQLPEEGLKFMVYLQKENIIDESGMPKERFSAEFPKEGPSILRIQQVVRGDSAAYFCASSPLQMNTEAFFGQGTRLTVV.

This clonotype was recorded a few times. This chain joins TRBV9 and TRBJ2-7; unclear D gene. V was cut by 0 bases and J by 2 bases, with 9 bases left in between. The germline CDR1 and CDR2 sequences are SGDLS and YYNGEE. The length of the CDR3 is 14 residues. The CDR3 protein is CASSVAGFTYEQYF. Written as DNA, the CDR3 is TGTGCCAGCAGCGTAGCCGGCTTTACCTACGAGCAGTACTTC.

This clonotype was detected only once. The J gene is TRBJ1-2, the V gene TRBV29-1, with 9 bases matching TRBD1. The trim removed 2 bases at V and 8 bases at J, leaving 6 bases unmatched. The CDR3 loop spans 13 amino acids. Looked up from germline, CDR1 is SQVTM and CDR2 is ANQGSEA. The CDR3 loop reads CSVERLQGAGYTF. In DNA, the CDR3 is TGCAGCGTTGAACGTTTACAGGGGGCAGGCTACACCTTC.

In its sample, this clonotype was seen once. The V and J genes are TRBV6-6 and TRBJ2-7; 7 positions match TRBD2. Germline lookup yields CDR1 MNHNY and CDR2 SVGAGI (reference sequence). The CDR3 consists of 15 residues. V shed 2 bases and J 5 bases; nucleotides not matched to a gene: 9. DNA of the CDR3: TGTGCCAGCAGTTACGGGAGGGGAGGGCTCCACGAGCAGTACTTC. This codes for CASSYGRGGLHEQYF.

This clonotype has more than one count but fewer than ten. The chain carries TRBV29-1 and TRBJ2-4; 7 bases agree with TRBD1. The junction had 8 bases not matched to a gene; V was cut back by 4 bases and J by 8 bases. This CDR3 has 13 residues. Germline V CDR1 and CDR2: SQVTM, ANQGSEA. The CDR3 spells CSVGTGEWHIQYF. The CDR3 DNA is TGCAGCGTTGGCACAGGGGAGTGGCACATTCAGTACTTC.

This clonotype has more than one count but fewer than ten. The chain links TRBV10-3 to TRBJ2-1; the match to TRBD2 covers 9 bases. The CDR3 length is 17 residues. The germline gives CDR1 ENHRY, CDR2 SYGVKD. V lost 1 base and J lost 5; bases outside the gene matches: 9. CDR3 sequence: CAISELFTSGSNNEQFF. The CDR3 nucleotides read TGTGCCATCAGTGAGTTGTTTACTAGCGGGTCAAACAATGAGCAGTTCTTC.

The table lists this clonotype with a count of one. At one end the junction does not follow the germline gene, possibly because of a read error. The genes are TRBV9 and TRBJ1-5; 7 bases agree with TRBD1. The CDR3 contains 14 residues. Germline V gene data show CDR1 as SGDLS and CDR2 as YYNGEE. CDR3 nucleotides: TGTGCCAGCAGCGGAGGGACAGTTGATCAACCCCAGCATTTT. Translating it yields CASSGGTVDQPQHF.

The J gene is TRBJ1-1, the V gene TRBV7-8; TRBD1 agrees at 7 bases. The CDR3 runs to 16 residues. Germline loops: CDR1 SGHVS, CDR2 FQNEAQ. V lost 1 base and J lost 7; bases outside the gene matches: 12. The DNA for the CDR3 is TGTGCCAGCAGCTTAGGACTGACAGGGATCTACGGTGAAGCTTTCTTT. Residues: CASSLGLTGIYGEAFF.

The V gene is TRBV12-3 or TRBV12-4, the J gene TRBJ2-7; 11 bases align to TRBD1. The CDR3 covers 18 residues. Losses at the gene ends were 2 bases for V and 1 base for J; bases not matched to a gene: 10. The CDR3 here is CASSLRGTGGISSYEQYF. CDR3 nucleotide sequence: TGTGCCAGCAGTTTAAGGGGGACAGGGGGAATCTCTTCCTACGAGCAGTACTTC.

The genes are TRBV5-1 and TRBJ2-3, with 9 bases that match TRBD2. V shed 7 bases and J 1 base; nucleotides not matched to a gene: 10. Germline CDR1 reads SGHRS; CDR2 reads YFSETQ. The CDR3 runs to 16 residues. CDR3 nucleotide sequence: TGCGCCAGCTCCTTGCCAGCGGGGGGTGGCACAGATACGCAGTATTTT. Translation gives CASSLPAGGGTDTQYF.

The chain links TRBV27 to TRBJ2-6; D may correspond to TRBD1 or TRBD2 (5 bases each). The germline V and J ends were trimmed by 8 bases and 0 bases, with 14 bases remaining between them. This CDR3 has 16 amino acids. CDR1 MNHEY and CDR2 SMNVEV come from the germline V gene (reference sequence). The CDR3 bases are TGTGCCAGCTCCTCCCCCGGGGCCTCTGGGGCCAACGTCCTGACTTTC. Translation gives CASSSPGASGANVLTF.

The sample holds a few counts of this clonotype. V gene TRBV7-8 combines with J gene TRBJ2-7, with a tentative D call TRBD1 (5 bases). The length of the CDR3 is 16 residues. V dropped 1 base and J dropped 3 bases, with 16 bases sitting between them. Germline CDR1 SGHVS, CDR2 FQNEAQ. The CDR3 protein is CASSLGWLGPFYEQYF. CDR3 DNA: TGTGCCAGCAGCTTAGGCTGGTTGGGGCCATTCTACGAGCAGTACTTC.